The 17 T cell receptor beta chains below come from one sample, sequenced in a study of blood T cell repertoires in COVID-19. The table came from immunoSEQ multiplex PCR; TCRdb's copy has only in-frame clones and leaves some out. The sample includes about 130,000 clones, approximately 74% of them seen just once. Sequencing was carried out using peripheral blood. The receptors derive from a man older than 75 with COVID-19, enrolled during active disease.

This rearrangement joins TRBV29-1 to TRBJ2-7; tentatively, D is TRBD1 (6 bases). The CDR3 length is 13 residues. Per germline, CDR1 SQVTM and CDR2 ANQGSEA. With 1 base removed from V and 3 bases from J, the gap between germline ends came to 10 bases. The CDR3 DNA follows: TGCAGCGTTGAAGGGGGGCTGGGCTACGAGCAGTACTTC. Amino acid sequence: CSVEGGLGYEQYF.

The rearrangement links TRBV28 to TRBJ2-2; D may be TRBD2 (5 bases). The germline V and J ends were trimmed by 6 bases and 5 bases, with 7 bases remaining between them. Looked up from germline, CDR1 is MDHEN and CDR2 is SYDVKM. This CDR3 has 12 residues. This CDR3 reads CASSWRTGELFF. The CDR3 coding sequence is TGTGCCAGCAGCTGGAGGACCGGGGAGCTGTTTTTT.

This sequence joins TRBV24-1 and TRBJ2-7; 9 nucleotides line up with TRBD1. There are 15 residues in the CDR3. V was clipped by 2 bases and J by 6 bases; unmatched bases: 7. Germline loops: CDR1 KGHDR, CDR2 SFDVKD. CDR3 coding DNA: TGTGCCACCAGTGATTCTCCCGGGACAGGGTCCGAGCAGTACTTC. As protein: CATSDSPGTGSEQYF.

This chain connects TRBV2 to TRBJ2-6; D gene uncertain. Trimming pared 7 bases from V and 0 bases from J, leaving 13 bases between. The CDR3 contains 16 residues. Germline loops: CDR1 SNHLY, CDR2 FYNNEI. The CDR3 DNA sequence: TGTGCCAGCACCGCGAGTCACCACTCTGGGGCCAACGTCCTGACTTTC. Its translation is CASTASHHSGANVLTF.

V gene TRBV7-9 combines with J gene TRBJ2-7; D is uncertain. Germline assignment: CDR1 SEHNR and CDR2 FQNEAQ (reference sequence). Trimming stripped 3 bases from V and 1 base from J, with 4 bases between. This CDR3 is built from 12 residues. The CDR3 nucleotides read TGTGCCAGCAGCTTCGGGTCCTACGAGCAGTACTTC. Translation gives CASSFGSYEQYF. Complete variable domain (other parts from reference TRBV7-9 and TRBJ2-7): DTGVSQNPRHKITKRGQNVTFRCDPISEHNRLYWYRQTLGQGPEFLTYFQNEAQLEKSRLLSDRFSAERPKGSFSTLEIQRTEQGDSAMYLCASSFGSYEQYFGPGTRLTVT.

Concerning this clone itself: Different DNA sequences within this sample yield the same CDR3. This chain joins TRBV5-1 and TRBJ2-1; 8 bases are a match to TRBD2. The CDR3 is 15 residues long. Trimming cost V 4 bases and J 0 bases; bases outside gene matches: 3. Per germline, CDR1 SGHRS and CDR2 YFSETQ. For the CDR3, the DNA is TGCGCCAGCAGCCCGAGCGGGAGCTCCTACAATGAGCAGTTCTTC. Its protein is CASSPSGSSYNEQFF. The full variable domain, its missing parts supplied by reference TRBV5-1 and TRBJ2-1, is KAGVTQTPRYLIKTRGQQVTLSCSPISGHRSVSWYQQTPGQGLQFLFEYFSETQRNKGNFPGRFSGRQFSNSRSEMNVSTLELGDSALYLCASSPSGSSYNEQFFGPGTRLTVL.

The V gene is TRBV24-1, the J gene TRBJ2-3; 14 bases align to TRBD2. Trimming cost V 7 bases and J 2 bases; bases outside gene matches: 13. This CDR3 spans 19 amino acids. Germline lookup yields CDR1 KGHDR and CDR2 SFDVKD. The CDR3 nucleotides are TGTGCCACCAGAGAGACTAGCGGGAGGGCCCCGACGGACACAGATACGCAGTATTTT. Translation: CATRETSGRAPTDTDTQYF.

This chain connects TRBV24-1 to TRBJ2-5, with TRBD2 as a possible D gene (6 bases). Germline V gene sequence: CDR1 KGHDR, CDR2 SFDVKD. Trimming took off 3 bases at V and 3 bases at J, with 16 bases between the two ends. The CDR3 sequence is 16 residues long. CDR3 in DNA: TGTGCCACCAGTGATGAAGGGACTGGGAAAGAAGAGACCCAGTACTTC. Translation gives CATSDEGTGKEETQYF.

This sequence joins TRBV6-2 or TRBV6-3 and TRBJ1-6; D not resolved. The length of the CDR3 is 12 residues. V dropped 2 bases and J dropped 10 bases, with 6 bases sitting between them. The germline V gene encodes CDR1 MNHEY and CDR2 SVGEGT. The CDR3 region has the DNA TGTGCCAGCAGTTACCCTTCCTCACCCCTCCACTTT. This gives the protein CASSYPSSPLHF.

A single count supports this clone. The chain uses TRBV2 and TRBJ1-2, with TRBD1 as a possible D gene (6 bases). The V end was cut by 4 bases, the J end by 5 bases, with 11 bases between. The germline V gene has CDR1 SNHLY and CDR2 FYNNEI. This CDR3 region has 13 residues. CDR3 bases: TGTGCCAGCAGTGTTTCTCAGGGGTATGGCTACACCTTC. Its protein is CASSVSQGYGYTF. The whole variable domain, filled in from reference TRBV2 and TRBJ1-2, reads EPEVTQTPSHQVTQMGQEVILRCVPISNHLYFYWYRQILGQKVEFLVSFYNNEISEKSEIFDDQFSVERPDGSNFTLKIRSTKLEDSAMYFCASSVSQGYGYTFGSGTRLTVV.

The chain uses TRBV27 and TRBJ2-1; D is possibly TRBD2 (6 bases). V lost 5 bases and J lost 7, with 21 bases in between. This CDR3 spans 16 amino acids. The germline V gene has CDR1 MNHEY and CDR2 SMNVEV (reference sequence). The CDR3 nucleotides read TGTGCCAGCAGTAGTCTCGGGGGAGCTTTGGAGAATGAGCAGTTCTTC. This sequence encodes CASSSLGGALENEQFF.

The rearrangement joins TRBV5-1 to TRBJ2-1, with D perhaps matching TRBD2 (5 bases). This CDR3 spans 14 amino acids. V was cut by 5 bases and J by 7 bases, with 16 bases left in between. Germline CDR1 reads SGHRS; CDR2 reads YFSETQ. The CDR3 DNA reads TGCGCCAGCAGAGGGATGAACGGGAATAATGAGCAGTTCTTC. Encoded protein: CASRGMNGNNEQFF.

V gene TRBV2 combines with J gene TRBJ2-5; TRBD2 matches 10 bases. Germline assignment: CDR1 SNHLY and CDR2 FYNNEI. Trimming cost V 9 bases and J 5 bases; bases outside gene matches: 6. This CDR3 has 13 amino acids. The CDR3 DNA is TGTGCCAGTGTAGCGGGAGGCTACGAGACCCAGTACTTC. This translates into CASVAGGYETQYF.

The chain uses TRBV18 and TRBJ2-3; 7 bases are a match to TRBD1. The length of the CDR3 is 15 residues. V lost 5 bases to trimming and J lost 1 base; unmatched junction nucleotides: 6. Germline V gene lookup returns CDR1 KGHSH and CDR2 LQKENI. The CDR3 protein is CASSGRTGGTDTQYF. The CDR3 coding sequence is TGTGCCAGCTCAGGCAGGACAGGCGGCACAGATACGCAGTATTTT.

The chain joins TRBV5-1 to TRBJ2-7, with 7 bases that match TRBD1. This CDR3 has 13 residues. The J segment lost 3 bases and the V segment lost 6 bases, leaving 6 bases of the junction unmatched. The germline V gene has CDR1 SGHRS and CDR2 YFSETQ. CDR3 nucleotide sequence: TGCGCCAGCAACCCGGGACAGAGCTACGAGCAGTACTTC. As protein: CASNPGQSYEQYF.

This clone was detected only once. The chain is built from TRBV16 and TRBJ2-1; 10 bases line up with TRBD2. Unmatched junction bases numbered 2, after V lost 4 bases and J lost 5 bases. The germline CDR1 and CDR2 sequences are KGHSY and FQNENV. This CDR3 has 14 amino acids. The CDR3 nucleotides are TGTGCCAGCAGCCCTAGCGGGAGCGACAATGAGCAGTTCTTC. It encodes CASSPSGSDNEQFF.

The chain recombines TRBV6-2 or TRBV6-3 with TRBJ2-1, with 7 positions matching TRBD1. Germline V gives CDR1 MNHEY, CDR2 SVGEGT. This CDR3 contains 15 residues. V was clipped by 2 bases and J by 2 bases; unmatched bases: 3. As DNA, the CDR3 is TGTGCCAGCAGTTACCGACAGGGCCCCTACAATGAGCAGTTCTTC. Its protein product is CASSYRQGPYNEQFF.